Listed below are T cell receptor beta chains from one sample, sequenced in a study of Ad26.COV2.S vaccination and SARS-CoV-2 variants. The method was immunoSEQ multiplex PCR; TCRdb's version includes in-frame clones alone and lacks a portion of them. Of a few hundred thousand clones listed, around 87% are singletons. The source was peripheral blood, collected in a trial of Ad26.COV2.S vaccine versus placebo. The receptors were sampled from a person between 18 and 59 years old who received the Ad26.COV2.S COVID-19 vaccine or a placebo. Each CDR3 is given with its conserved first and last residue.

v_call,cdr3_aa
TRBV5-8,CASSQRLRGGNTIYF
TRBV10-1,CASSARAWETQYF
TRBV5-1,CASSWGTGGEQFF
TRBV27,CASSLAFSYNEQFF
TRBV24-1,CATSDTGTTPGELFF
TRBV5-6,CASRRTGTGAYEQYF
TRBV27,CASATALGQGELHF
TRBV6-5,CASRSQASSEKLFF
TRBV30,CAWEPGQGLSSPLHF
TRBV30,CAQRFRLAGAYEQYF
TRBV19,CASSLSGTAVTEAFF
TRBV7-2,CASSFGRSYGYTF
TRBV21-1,CASSKESRQGNYGYTF
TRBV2,CASDLSTDTQYF
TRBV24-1,CATSDGSLARGKNIQYF
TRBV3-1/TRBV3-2,CASSLTANYGYTF
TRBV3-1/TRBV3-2,CASSQEPTGGGPQHF
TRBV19,CASSIGTVNTEAFF
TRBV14,CASSLESRFEQYF
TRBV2,CASSPTSGGYNEQFF
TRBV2,CASSELNRRAEAFF
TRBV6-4,CASSEVQGAGELFF
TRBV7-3,CASSLGDQETQYF
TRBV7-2,CASGFNQPQHF
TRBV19,CASSMGGYNSPLHF
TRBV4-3,CASSQLSASGKAYEQFF
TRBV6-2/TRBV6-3,CASSHDRVHEQYF
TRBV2,CASSQGNQPQHF
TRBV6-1,CASSEVGGVSETQYF
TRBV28,CASSLQVRNTGELFF
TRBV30,CAWSVQDRGLEGTEAFF
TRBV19,CASSTRLEETGYTF
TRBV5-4,CASSRPQGSAYEQYF
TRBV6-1,CASSESDIGTQYF
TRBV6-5,CASSYSTGTDLSEQYF
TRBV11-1,CASSLVPGIYGYTF
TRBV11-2,CASSLAGGSYEQYF
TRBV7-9,CASSPDSLLSYEQYF
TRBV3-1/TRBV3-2,CASSLQGGDTQYF
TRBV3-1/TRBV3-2,CASSQVGQGLPIQYF
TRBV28,CACGQGNEKLFF
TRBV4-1,CASSQGTGGYTF
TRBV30,CAWTREGGWSTEAFF
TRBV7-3,CASSLGGGGGTGELFF
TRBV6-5,CASSPRDRDGYTF
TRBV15,CATSRSGTGYEKLFF
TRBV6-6,CASTYDTFGEKLFF
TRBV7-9,CASSIRLGHQETQYF
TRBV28,CASRLGQNYEQYF
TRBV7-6,CASSSPGQAPNTEAFF
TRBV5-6,CASQQGRAYNEQFF
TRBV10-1,CASSEPDRENQPQHF